Listed here are 17 T cell receptor beta chains from one sample, sequenced in a study of immune cell composition in non-small cell lung cancer (dated by TCRdb to about 2017). Normal lung samples came from the same patient and were non-adjacent lung tissue collected as far from the tumour as possible, with a minimum distance of 3 cm. The library was made by the immunoSEQ multiplex PCR assay. TCRdb stores this immuneACCESS table with in-frame sequences only. Part of the clones is absent; in the studies checked, under half of the shortfall reflects unresolved V genes, and no reason is known for the rest. The sample data list roughly 8,700 clones, and roughly two thirds of these were observed just once. 23% of the sample is in the top ten clones. The sequencing sample was made of non-adjacent lung tissue. Every receptor here comes from a human donor with non-small cell lung cancer.

The rearrangement uses TRBV7-2 and TRBJ1-5; 7 positions match TRBD1. Looked up from germline, CDR1 is SGHTA and CDR2 is FQGNSA. The J segment lost 7 bases and the V segment lost 1 base, leaving 7 bases of the junction unmatched. CDR3 length: 15 residues. The CDR3 region is CASSLEEGAGQPQHF. DNA of the CDR3: TGTGCCAGCAGCTTAGAGGAGGGGGCAGGGCAGCCCCAGCATTTT.

Concerning this clone itself: The sample holds other DNA sequences that translate to the same CDR3. The V call is TRBV4-3, the J call TRBJ2-7; TRBD2 matches 8 bases. The CDR3 has 15 residues. J gave up 4 bases and V 3 bases, and 8 bases lay outside the gene matches. Germline V lookup: CDR1 LGHNA, CDR2 YSLEER. CDR3 sequence reads: CASSQGGTSGYEQYF. The DNA of the CDR3 is TGCGCCAGCAGCCAGGGGGGTACTAGCGGATACGAGCAGTACTTC.

The CDR3 DNA sequence: TGTGCCAGCAGACAAAGCCCAGGGAGGGCGGATGAGCAGTTCTTC. Protein: CASRQSPGRADEQFF. This chain links TRBV7-9 with TRBJ2-1; 7 bases match TRBD2. After removal of 6 bases from V and 8 bases from J, the junction contained 13 bases not matched to a gene. This CDR3 spans 15 amino acids. Per the germline V gene, CDR1 is SEHNR and CDR2 is FQNEAQ (reference sequence). The whole variable domain, filled in from reference TRBV7-9 and TRBJ2-1, reads DTGVSQNPRHKITKRGQNVTFRCDPISEHNRLYWYRQTLGQGPEFLTYFQNEAQLEKSRLLSDRFSAERPKGSFSTLEIQRTEQGDSAMYLCASRQSPGRADEQFFGPGTRLTVL.

This clone was seen a single time. V usage is TRBV5-8 and J usage is TRBJ1-6, with TRBD1 as a possible D gene (5 bases). Trimming cost V 2 bases and J 10 bases, with 22 bases left between them. Germline values: CDR1 SGHTS, CDR2 YDEGEE. There are 17 residues in the CDR3. This chain's CDR3 is CASSFQGLRGLNSPLHF. As DNA, the CDR3 is TGTGCCAGCAGCTTTCAGGGCCTCCGGGGGTTGAACTCACCCCTCCACTTT.

The chain uses TRBV4-1 and TRBJ1-5; 9 bases line up with TRBD1. J was trimmed by 4 bases and V by 1 base; bases with no gene match: 2. CDR1 is MGHRA, CDR2 YSYEKL, per germline. This CDR3 contains 15 residues. The CDR3 sequence: CASSQGGQGNQPQHF. The CDR3 nucleotides are TGCGCCAGCAGCCAAGGCGGACAGGGGAATCAGCCCCAGCATTTT.

CDR3 sequence reads: CASSFNRGKETQYF. CDR3 nucleotides: TGTGCCAGCAGCTTCAACAGGGGAAAAGAGACCCAGTACTTC. V gene TRBV11-2 combines with J gene TRBJ2-5, with 7 bases that match TRBD1. V lost 3 bases, J lost 3 bases, and 4 bases stayed unmatched. Germline values: CDR1 SGHAT, CDR2 FQNNGV. The CDR3 is 14 residues long.

The rearrangement joins TRBV28 to TRBJ1-3; tentative D call: TRBD1 (6 bases). The CDR3 runs 14 residues. V lost 10 bases and J 1 base, leaving 14 bases between the germline ends. Germline V gives CDR1 MDHEN, CDR2 SYDVKM. The CDR3 region has the DNA TGTGCCACCAACGAGGGGGATTCTGGAAACACCATATATTTT. It translates to CATNEGDSGNTIYF.

This rearrangement joins TRBV9 to TRBJ2-3, with TRBD2 matching 8 bases. CDR1 SGDLS and CDR2 YYNGEE come from the germline V gene. This CDR3 comprises 15 residues. The junction had 5 bases not matched to a gene; V was cut back by 4 bases and J by 1 base. The CDR3 loop is CASSFSGVGTDTQYF. The CDR3 nucleotides read TGTGCCAGCAGCTTTAGCGGGGTTGGCACAGATACGCAGTATTTT.

A note on this clone: In the same sample, other DNA sequences code for this CDR3. The chain has TRBV19 and TRBJ1-5; TRBD1 is a possible D gene (5 bases). Germline lookup yields CDR1 LNHDA and CDR2 SQIVND (reference sequence). V was cut by 6 bases and J by 5 bases, with 11 bases left in between. The CDR3 extends over 13 amino acids. The CDR3 here is CASSPGGDQPQHF. The CDR3 DNA follows: TGTGCCAGTAGCCCGGGGGGAGATCAGCCCCAGCATTTT.

This clone showed up just a few times. V is TRBV19 and J is TRBJ2-7; TRBD1 aligns across 7 bases. CDR1 LNHDA and CDR2 SQIVND come from the germline V gene (reference sequence). The CDR3 totals 14 residues. With 3 bases clipped from V and 5 bases from J, the junction kept 7 bases outside the gene matches. Written as DNA, the CDR3 is TGTGCCAGTAGTATTCAGAGGGGGCCCCACGAGCAGTACTTC. This encodes CASSIQRGPHEQYF.

The chain has TRBV10-3 and TRBJ1-3; possible D gene TRBD1, 6 bases. The germline V gene has CDR1 ENHRY and CDR2 SYGVKD. V shed 4 bases and J shed 0 bases, with 7 bases lying between them. The CDR3 is made up of 14 amino acids. CDR3 region: CAISAGVSGNTIYF. The DNA for the CDR3 is TGTGCCATCAGTGCAGGGGTCTCTGGAAACACCATATATTTT.

About this clone: One junction end does not reproduce the germline sequence, and a read error may be involved. The gene calls are TRBV7-7 and TRBJ2-1; 9 bases match TRBD2. CDR3 size: 15 residues. Germline V gene sequence: CDR1 SSHAT, CDR2 FNYEAQ (reference sequence). In nucleotides, the CDR3 is TGTGCTAGCAGCTTAGGTAGCGGGGGAAAAAATGAGCAGTTCTTC. Protein product: CASSLGSGGKNEQFF.

The chain employs TRBV5-1 and TRBJ1-4; D remains unclear. CDR1 and CDR2 from the germline V gene are SGHRS and YFSETQ. Between the trimmed V and J ends, which lost 4 bases and 4 bases, there was a span of 11 bases. This CDR3 spans 14 amino acids. The CDR3 DNA sequence: TGCGCCAGCAGCCGAGGAGGGAGTAATGAAAAACTGTTTTTT. This translates into CASSRGGSNEKLFF.

This chain connects TRBV5-1 to TRBJ2-7; TRBD2 might be the D (6 bases). The CDR3 has 14 amino acids. Germline CDR1 SGHRS, CDR2 YFSETQ. V lost 0 bases, J lost 6 bases, and 13 bases lay in between. CDR3 nucleotides: TGCGCCAGCAGCTTGGGACTAGTTTATAGCGAGCAGTACTTC. This sequence encodes CASSLGLVYSEQYF.

This clone was seen a single time. The chain combines TRBV6-5 with TRBJ2-7; 9 bases line up with TRBD2. V trimming: 2 bases; J trimming: 0 bases; junction bases outside the gene matches: 2. The CDR3 consists of 15 residues. Looked up from germline, CDR1 is MNHEY and CDR2 is SVGAGI. CDR3 bases: TGTGCCAGCAGTTACGCGGGGGGGAGCTCCTACGAGCAGTACTTC. This translates into CASSYAGGSSYEQYF.

The sample holds a few counts of this clone. The chain is built from TRBV10-1 and TRBJ2-7; D gene unclear. The CDR3 totals 14 residues. Trimming pared 0 bases from V and 6 bases from J, leaving 12 bases between. Looked up from germline, CDR1 is WNHNN and CDR2 is SYGVQD (reference sequence). CDR3 DNA: TGCGCCAGCAGTGAGTCTCTAGAAGGCCGCGAGCAGTACTTC. It yields the protein CASSESLEGREQYF.

Only one count was recorded for this clone. The chain couples TRBV7-9 to TRBJ2-3; TRBD2 is a possible D gene (7 bases). Trimming took 1 base from V and 5 from J, leaving 13 bases between them. The CDR3 sequence is 15 residues long. Germline V gene data show CDR1 as SEHNR and CDR2 as FQNEAQ (reference sequence). Here the CDR3 reads CASSLVGGAQDTQYF. DNA for the CDR3: TGTGCCAGCAGCTTAGTAGGGGGGGCTCAAGATACGCAGTATTTT.